The clone carrying this T cell receptor delta chain came up a few times. The protein given by TCRdb reflects a much larger clone and differs at residue 18 from this DNA's translation, likely from a read error; the protein shown is the DNA's translation. This entry comes from a study of gamma-delta T cells after stem cell transplantation. TCRdb reran clone calling via CATT on the RT-PCR reads. The profile shows approximately 5,000 delta-chain clones, less than 2.5% of them singletons. Sequenced sample: gamma-delta T cells. This clonotype was obtained from a human donor. It is not recorded whose cells these are; they may come from a transplant donor.

The CDR3 DNA reads as TGTGCCTGTGACGGAATACTGGGGGACCCACATACGGTCACCGATAAACTCACCTTT. Protein product: CACDGILGDPHTVTDKLTF. J is TRDJ1 and V is TRDV2; TRDD3 aligns across 9 bases. Germline-derived CDR1 and CDR2 are GEAIGNYY and EKD. The CDR3 consists of 19 residues.